The 19 T cell receptor beta chains below come from one sample, sequenced in a study of T-cell reconstitution after alpha-beta-depleted transplantation in children. Unique molecular identifiers were incorporated into the prepared TCRbeta library. TCRdb redid the calling of the PCR reads with MiXCR, one entry per CDR3 protein. The data show around 800,000 distinct CDR3 sequences, 16% seen once. The starting material was PBMCs, mostly from graft donor cells, obtained 360 days after TCRalphabeta/CD19-depleted stem cell transplant. Source of these receptors: a male patient under 18 who had a stem cell transplant for acute lymphoblastic leukemia, so the T cells may come from the graft donor.

The chain joins TRBV24-1 to TRBJ1-2, with D uncertain. Trimming pared 2 bases from V and 4 bases from J, leaving 10 bases between. Germline CDR1 is KGHDR and CDR2 is SFDVKD. CDR3 length equals 14 residues. The CDR3 bases are TGTGCCACCAGTGATTGGTTAGTCTCCTATGGCTACACCTTC. Protein product: CATSDWLVSYGYTF.

This clonotype has only a few counts. V is TRBV18 and J is TRBJ2-1, with 9 bases matching TRBD2. Germline trimming cut 0 bases from V and 6 bases from J; bases unmatched to any gene: 6. This CDR3 comprises 16 residues. The germline CDR1 and CDR2 sequences are KGHSH and LQKENI. The CDR3 coding sequence is TGTGCCAGCTCACCACCTAGCGGGAGTTGGGGCAATGAGCAGTTCTTC. Protein sequence: CASSPPSGSWGNEQFF.

V usage is TRBV29-1 and J usage is TRBJ2-1; weak D call: TRBD2 (7 bases). The CDR3 covers 14 residues. Germline V gene sequence: CDR1 SQVTM, CDR2 ANQGSEA. The CDR3 bases are TGCACTACCCGGGGAGGGGGGGCCTACAATGAGCAGTTCTTC. Its translation: CTTRGGGAYNEQFF.

This clonotype was seen a few times. The chain has TRBV25-1 and TRBJ2-1, with D maybe TRBD2 (5 bases). From germline, CDR1 is MGHDK and CDR2 SYGVNS. This CDR3 spans 15 amino acids. Trimming took 5 bases from V and 4 from J, leaving 15 bases between them. DNA for the CDR3: TGTGCCAGCAGTCAAAGCGGCCATGAATACAATGAGCAGTTCTTC. Its protein product is CASSQSGHEYNEQFF.

The V gene is TRBV20-1, the J gene TRBJ1-2, with D possibly matching TRBD1 (6 bases). The CDR3 spans 15 residues. Trimming took 5 bases from V and 4 from J, leaving 20 bases between them. Germline V gives CDR1 DFQATT, CDR2 SNEGSKA (reference sequence). The CDR3 DNA reads as TGCAGTGCTCAACCCACCCCCGCAGGGGCCTATGGCTACACCTTC. Translation: CSAQPTPAGAYGYTF.

The V call is TRBV29-1, the J call TRBJ2-5; TRBD1 agrees at 7 bases. CDR1 is SQVTM, CDR2 ANQGSEA, per germline. There are 14 residues in the CDR3. J gave up 4 bases and V 4 bases, and 9 bases lay outside the gene matches. The CDR3 region is CSVGGQFGRETQYF. Written as DNA, the CDR3 is TGCAGCGTTGGGGGACAGTTTGGGCGAGAGACCCAGTACTTC.

V gene TRBV6-4 combines with J gene TRBJ2-1, with D uncertain. This CDR3 is built from 14 residues. Germline V lookup: CDR1 MRHNA, CDR2 SNTAGT. Trimming took 6 bases from V and 5 from J, leaving 14 bases between them. The CDR3 coding sequence is TGTGCCAGCAGAGCAACCGGGCCCAACAATGAGCAGTTCTTC. Translated: CASRATGPNNEQFF.

The chain carries TRBV12-3 or TRBV12-4 and TRBJ2-1; TRBD2 matches at 7 bases. CDR3 length: 14 residues. V shed 6 bases and J 2 bases; nucleotides not matched to a gene: 4. CDR3 bases: TGTGCCAGCAGGCTGGGAGGGCCCTACAATGAGCAGTTCTTC. Encoded protein: CASRLGGPYNEQFF.

The CDR3 loop is CASSQTNTENIQYF. The CDR3 DNA sequence: TGCGCCAGCAGCCAAACGAACACAGAAAACATTCAGTACTTC. The V gene is TRBV5-1, the J gene TRBJ2-4; no clear D gene. The length of the CDR3 is 14 residues. Germline lookup yields CDR1 SGHRS and CDR2 YFSETQ. V lost 4 bases and J 5 bases, leaving 13 bases between the germline ends. Full variable domain (remainder filled in from reference TRBV5-1 and TRBJ2-4): KAGVTQTPRYLIKTRGQQVTLSCSPISGHRSVSWYQQTPGQGLQFLFEYFSETQRNKGNFPGRFSGRQFSNSRSEMNVSTLELGDSALYLCASSQTNTENIQYFGAGTRLSVL.

The CDR3 DNA is TGTGCCAGCAGCCAAGCTTTCGGGTATTCACCCCTCCACTTT. As protein: CASSQAFGYSPLHF. The chain recombines TRBV14 with TRBJ1-6; D unclear. This CDR3 is 14 amino acids long. The germline V gene encodes CDR1 SGHDN and CDR2 FVKESK. The V end lost 1 base, the J end lost 8 bases, and 9 bases lay between the germline ends. The variable domain in full, with the rest retrieved from reference TRBV14 and TRBJ1-6, is EAGVTQFPSHSVIEKGQTVTLRCDPISGHDNLYWYRRVMGKEIKFLLHFVKESKQDESGMPNNRFLAERTGGTYSTLKVQPAELEDSGVYFCASSQAFGYSPLHFGNGTRLTVT.

The chain uses TRBV27 and TRBJ2-1; D unresolved. Trimming removed 8 bases at V and 2 bases at J, with 16 bases between. This CDR3 contains 15 residues. Germline loops: CDR1 MNHEY, CDR2 SMNVEV (reference sequence). Written as DNA, the CDR3 is TGTGCCAGCGCCCCCCCCGGAGTGCCCTACAATGAGCAGTTCTTC. It yields the protein CASAPPGVPYNEQFF.

In this sample, this clonotype turned up a few times. The chain recombines TRBV18 with TRBJ2-3; D may be TRBD1 (5 bases). CDR1 and CDR2 from the germline V gene are KGHSH and LQKENI. Trimming removed 1 base from V and 0 bases from J, with 5 bases in between. The CDR3 has 14 amino acids. This chain's CDR3 is CASSPQGSTDTQYF. CDR3 nucleotides: TGTGCCAGCTCACCACAGGGGAGCACAGATACGCAGTATTTT.

This clonotype was counted between two and nine times. This chain's CDR3 is CASRTASQTGGYEQYF. Written as DNA, the CDR3 is TGTGCCAGCAGAACTGCTTCCCAGACAGGTGGATACGAGCAGTACTTC. This chain connects TRBV7-2 to TRBJ2-7, with a weak D call TRBD1 (6 bases). Germline V gene lookup returns CDR1 SGHTA and CDR2 FQGNSA. Trimming removed 6 bases at V and 4 bases at J, with 22 bases between. CDR3 length: 16 residues.

The genes are TRBV4-1 and TRBJ2-7; 11 nucleotides match TRBD2. Unmatched junction bases numbered 10, after V lost 1 base and J lost 2 bases. The CDR3 sequence is 18 residues long. Germline CDR1 MGHRA, CDR2 YSYEKL. DNA for the CDR3: TGCGCCAGCAGCCAAGTTGGTAGCGGGAGGGGTCGAACCTACGAGCAGTACTTC. Protein sequence: CASSQVGSGRGRTYEQYF.

The table lists this clonotype with many counts. This sequence joins TRBV6-1 and TRBJ2-7; 9 bases align to TRBD2. The CDR3 loop spans 13 amino acids. Per the germline V gene, CDR1 is MNHNS and CDR2 is SASEGT. V shed 6 bases and J 4 bases; nucleotides not matched to a gene: 4. The CDR3, as DNA: TGTGCCAGCAGGCGCGGGAGGGCTTACGAGCAGTACTTC. Translating gives CASRRGRAYEQYF.

This clonotype came up a few times. The V gene is TRBV7-3, the J gene TRBJ2-1; weak D call: TRBD1 (5 bases). V lost 1 base to trimming and J lost 8 bases, with 9 bases between them. Germline CDR1 SGHTA, CDR2 FQGTGA. This CDR3 comprises 13 residues. CDR3 DNA sequence: TGTGCCAGCAGCTTAATAGGGGTGGATGAGCAGTTCTTC. It specifies CASSLIGVDEQFF.

This clonotype was detected a few times. The genes are TRBV10-3 and TRBJ2-1, with 9 bases aligning to TRBD2. The CDR3 is 18 residues long. V lost 4 bases, J lost 6 bases, and 16 bases stayed unmatched. Germline V CDR1 and CDR2: ENHRY, SYGVKD. DNA of the CDR3: TGTGCCATCAGTGCATTGAGTTATGGGACTAGCCTAACCAATGAGCAGTTCTTC. It specifies CAISALSYGTSLTNEQFF.

This clonotype was detected a few times. The chain combines TRBV20-1 with TRBJ2-2; 9 bases fit TRBD1. V lost 4 bases and J lost 7; bases outside the gene matches: 7. The CDR3 covers 14 residues. Looked up from germline, CDR1 is DFQATT and CDR2 is SNEGSKA (reference sequence). CDR3: CSATRTGVNGELFF. The CDR3, as DNA: TGCAGTGCTACCAGGACAGGGGTTAACGGGGAGCTGTTTTTT.

This clonotype was detected many times. This chain's CDR3 is CASRYTGGLSYEQYF. In DNA form, the CDR3 reads TGTGCCAGCAGGTACACAGGGGGTTTATCCTACGAGCAGTACTTC. The chain uses TRBV28 and TRBJ2-7, with 8 positions matching TRBD1. J gave up 1 base and V 6 bases, and 8 bases lay outside the gene matches. CDR1 is MDHEN, CDR2 SYDVKM, per germline. CDR3 length equals 15 residues.